This TCR beta chain was observed in a study of blood T cell repertoires in COVID-19. V gave up 5 bases and J gave up 3 bases, with 8 bases separating them. This CDR3 contains 12 residues. The germline CDR1 and CDR2 sequences are SNHLY and FYNNEI. The table came from immunoSEQ multiplex PCR; TCRdb's copy has only in-frame clones and leaves some out. The sample holds some 80,000 clones; about 86% are singletons and the top ten take about 18%. Sequenced: peripheral blood. The sequence was obtained from a human donor in a cohort sampled during active COVID-19. V gene TRBV2 combines with J gene TRBJ2-7; D unclear. The CDR3 loop reads CASSQLFYEQYF. The CDR3 DNA sequence: TGTGCCAGCAGTCAACTATTCTACGAGCAGTACTTC. Complete variable domain (other parts from reference TRBV2 and TRBJ2-7): EPEVTQTPSHQVTQMGQEVILRCVPISNHLYFYWYRQILGQKVEFLVSFYNNEISEKSEIFDDQFSVERPDGSNFTLKIRSTKLEDSAMYFCASSQLFYEQYFGPGTRLTVT.